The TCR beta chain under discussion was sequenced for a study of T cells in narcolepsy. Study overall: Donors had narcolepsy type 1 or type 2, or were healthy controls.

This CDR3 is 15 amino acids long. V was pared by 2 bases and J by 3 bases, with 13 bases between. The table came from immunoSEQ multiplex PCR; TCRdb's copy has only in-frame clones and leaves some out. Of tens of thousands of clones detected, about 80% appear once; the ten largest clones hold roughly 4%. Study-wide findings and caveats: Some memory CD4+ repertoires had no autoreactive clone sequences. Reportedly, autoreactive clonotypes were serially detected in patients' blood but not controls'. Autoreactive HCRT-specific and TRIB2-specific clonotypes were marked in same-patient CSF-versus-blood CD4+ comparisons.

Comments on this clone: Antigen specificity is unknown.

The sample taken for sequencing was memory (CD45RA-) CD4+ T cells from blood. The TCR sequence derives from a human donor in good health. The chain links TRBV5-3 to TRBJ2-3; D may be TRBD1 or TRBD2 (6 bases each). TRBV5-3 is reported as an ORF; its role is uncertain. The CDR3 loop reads CARSFPGAGTDTQYF. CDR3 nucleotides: TGTGCCAGAAGCTTCCCAGGGGCGGGAACAGATACGCAGTATTTT.